The 28 T cell receptor beta chains presented below share a single source sample, sequenced in a study of glioma-infiltrating T cells. TCR alpha and beta CDR3 regions were amplified from RNA using iRepertoire nested multiplex PCR. From the multiplex PCR reads, TCRdb called clonotypes with MiXCR, one entry per CDR3 protein. This sample has 400,000 or so distinct CDR3 sequences, with roughly 41% found just once. The source material was glioma tissue, nonneoplastic brain tissue, or PBMCs (not recorded which). The receptors were gathered from a human donor with low-grade glioma or glioblastoma, undergoing nonglioma brain surgery, or in good health (not recorded which).

The chain recombines TRBV7-2 with TRBJ1-1, with TRBD1 identical over 9 bases. The V gene end was trimmed by 1 base and the J gene end by 4 bases; junction bases not matched to a gene: 4. Per the germline V gene, CDR1 is SGHTA and CDR2 is FQGNSA. This CDR3 contains 15 residues. In nucleotides, the CDR3 is TGTGCCAGCAGCTTAGGACAGGGGGGGACCACTGAAGCTTTCTTT. Residues: CASSLGQGGTTEAFF. The complete variable domain, with remaining parts taken from reference TRBV7-2 and TRBJ1-1, reads GAGVSQSPSNKVTEKGKDVELRCDPISGHTALYWYRQSLGQGLEFLIYFQGNSAPDKSGLPSDRFSAERTGGSVSTLTIQRTQQEDSAVYLCASSLGQGGTTEAFFGQGTRLTVV.

The chain is built from TRBV19 and TRBJ1-5, with 8 positions matching TRBD1. Germline V gene lookup returns CDR1 LNHDA and CDR2 SQIVND (reference sequence). Trimming at V came to 11 bases and at J to 6 bases, leaving 15 bases not matched to a gene. The CDR3 length is 15 residues. This chain's CDR3 is CAGGGQGAVGQPQHF. Here the CDR3 DNA reads TGTGCCGGAGGCGGGCAGGGGGCGGTGGGTCAGCCCCAGCATTTT.

The J gene is TRBJ2-7, the V gene TRBV20-1; tentative D call: TRBD2 (6 bases). Trimming took 6 bases from V and 4 from J, leaving 19 bases between them. This CDR3 contains 14 residues. Per germline, CDR1 DFQATT and CDR2 SNEGSKA (reference sequence). CDR3: CSARTVRGTYEQYF. CDR3 DNA: TGCAGTGCCCGGACCGTACGGGGGACGTACGAGCAGTACTTC.

The V and J genes are TRBV4-3 and TRBJ2-7; 10 bases are a match to TRBD1. CDR3 size: 20 residues. Trimming cost V 0 bases and J 3 bases; bases outside gene matches: 17. CDR1 is LGHNA and CDR2 is YSLEER in the germline V gene. Here the CDR3 reads CASSQEFLRPGTGAFYEQYF. CDR3 nucleotide sequence: TGCGCCAGCAGCCAAGAATTTCTTCGGCCTGGGACAGGGGCGTTCTACGAGCAGTACTTC.

The chain joins TRBV6-2 or TRBV6-3 to TRBJ2-7, with D maybe TRBD2 (6 bases). Trimming stripped 5 bases from V and 0 bases from J, with 11 bases between. Per germline, CDR1 MNHEY and CDR2 SVGEGT. The CDR3 is 14 amino acids. Written as DNA, the CDR3 is TGTGCCAGCAGTACGAACGGGGGCTCCTACGAGCAGTACTTC. The encoded protein is CASSTNGGSYEQYF.

The V gene is TRBV6-2 or TRBV6-3, the J gene TRBJ2-2; TRBD1 aligns across 10 bases. J lost 5 bases, V lost 3 bases, and 6 bases had no gene match. Germline CDR1 and CDR2: MNHEY and SVGEGT. The CDR3 has 16 residues. This chain's CDR3 is CASSYSRDRGTGELFF. The CDR3 DNA sequence: TGTGCCAGCAGTTATTCCCGGGACAGGGGAACCGGGGAGCTGTTTTTT.

Comments on this clonotype: A much larger clone lies a single base off, so this may be a read error. No conserved phenylalanine or tryptophan is present at the end of the CDR3, so a read error is the likely explanation. This chain connects TRBV6-1 to TRBJ1-5; the D gene is possibly TRBD1 (5 bases). The CDR3 sequence is 13 residues long. Trimming pared 7 bases from V and 6 bases from J, leaving 13 bases between. Germline CDR1 MNHNS, CDR2 SASEGT. This chain's CDR3 is CASTQGGFQPQHS. The CDR3 nucleotides are TGTGCCAGCACGCAGGGCGGGTTTCAGCCCCAGCATTCT.

J is TRBJ2-3 and V is TRBV28; D might be TRBD2 (6 bases). Deletions cut 8 bases from V and 4 bases from J, with 16 bases between. Germline CDR1 MDHEN, CDR2 SYDVKM. This CDR3 comprises 14 residues. The CDR3 protein is CASLGTAGPDTQYF. In DNA form, the CDR3 reads TGTGCCAGCCTTGGGACTGCAGGCCCAGATACGCAGTATTTT.

Turning to this clonotype: A read error is possible here, since a much larger clone lies one base away. V gene TRBV28 combines with J gene TRBJ1-6, with a tentative D call TRBD1 (5 bases). CDR3 length: 15 residues. The germline CDR1 and CDR2 sequences are MDHEN and SYDVKM. The CDR3 is CASTPPGGYNSPIHF. CDR3 nucleotides: TGTGCCAGCACCCCACCCGGGGGGTATAATTCACCCATCCACTTT.

This chain joins TRBV11-1 and TRBJ2-7; D unclear. The ends were cut back, 1 base at V and 0 bases at J, with 7 bases in the middle. Germline V gives CDR1 SGHAT, CDR2 FQDESV (reference sequence). The CDR3 is 14 amino acids. CDR3 in DNA: TGTGCCAGCAGCTTAGAACCGAACTCCTACGAGCAGTACTTC. The encoded protein is CASSLEPNSYEQYF.

This clonotype was detected many times. This chain uses TRBV27 with TRBJ2-4, with D perhaps given as TRBD1 or TRBD2 (5 bases each). Germline loops: CDR1 MNHEY, CDR2 SMNVEV (reference sequence). V was cut by 4 bases and J by 0 bases, with 10 bases left in between. There are 15 residues in the CDR3. CDR3 residues: CASSSTGLAKNIQYF. CDR3 bases: TGTGCCAGCAGTTCAACAGGACTAGCCAAAAACATTCAGTACTTC.

This clonotype was seen only a few times. J is TRBJ2-3 and V is TRBV6-1; maybe TRBD1 (6 bases). The CDR3 extends over 13 amino acids. From germline, CDR1 is MNHNS and CDR2 SASEGT. V lost 7 bases to trimming and J lost 3 bases, with 11 bases between them. The CDR3: CASTLQGTDTQYF. The CDR3 coding sequence is TGTGCCAGCACCTTACAGGGTACAGATACGCAGTATTTT.

This clonotype has more than one count but fewer than ten. The chain carries TRBV7-8 and TRBJ2-3, with TRBD1 matching over 9 bases. Germline CDR1 and CDR2: SGHVS and FQNEAQ. The CDR3 has 14 amino acids. Trimming at V came to 4 bases and at J to 4 bases, leaving 3 bases not matched to a gene. CDR3 coding DNA: TGTGCCAGCAGCTCCCGACAGGGGGCAGATACGCAGTATTTT. This gives the protein CASSSRQGADTQYF.

In nucleotides, the CDR3 is TGTGCCAGTAGAACCCACCCGGGACAGGGGTTGAAGCCCCAGCATTTT. Residues: CASRTHPGQGLKPQHF. V is TRBV19 and J is TRBJ1-5, with 10 bases fitting TRBD1. V trimming: 6 bases; J trimming: 8 bases; junction bases outside the gene matches: 13. Germline V CDR1 and CDR2: LNHDA, SQIVND (reference sequence). The CDR3 contains 16 residues.

This clonotype has just a few counts. The V and J genes are TRBV6-6 and TRBJ2-3, with 7 bases matching TRBD2. The V and J ends lost 0 bases and 2 bases, in that order; junction bases with no gene match: 2. Germline CDR1 is MNHNY and CDR2 is SVGAGI (reference sequence). The CDR3 extends over 15 amino acids. The CDR3: CASSYSAGNTDTQYF. CDR3 nucleotides: TGTGCCAGCAGTTACTCAGCGGGGAACACAGATACGCAGTATTTT.

This chain connects TRBV7-2 to TRBJ1-6; D ambiguous. The CDR3 loop spans 15 amino acids. V lost 3 bases, J lost 4 bases, and 10 bases lay in between. CDR1 and CDR2 (germline): SGHTA, FQGNSA. CDR3 in DNA: TGTGCCAGCAGCTTTGAGGACCGATATAATTCACCCCTCCACTTT. This translates into CASSFEDRYNSPLHF.

CDR3 sequence reads: CSARNGAGLYEQYF. The CDR3 bases are TGCAGTGCTAGAAACGGGGCAGGCCTCTACGAGCAGTACTTC. The rearrangement uses TRBV20-1 and TRBJ2-7; D is perhaps TRBD1 or TRBD2 (5 bases each). Germline CDR1 reads DFQATT; CDR2 reads SNEGSKA (reference sequence). Trimming shortened V by 2 bases and J by 3 bases, and 14 bases separated the two germline ends. The CDR3 has 14 residues.

This clonotype was seen at least ten times. This sequence joins TRBV15 and TRBJ1-3; 8 nucleotides align to TRBD1. V was pared by 5 bases and J by 12 bases, with 6 bases of the junction left unmatched. Germline CDR1 LNHNV, CDR2 YYDKDF (reference sequence). There are 12 residues in the CDR3. Here the CDR3 reads CATSPGQGGIYF. The CDR3 nucleotides are TGTGCCACCAGCCCTGGACAGGGAGGCATATATTTT.

The J gene is TRBJ2-7, the V gene TRBV19, with 7 positions matching TRBD1. This CDR3 has 14 residues. V shed 1 base and J 3 bases; nucleotides not matched to a gene: 3. Germline V lookup: CDR1 LNHDA, CDR2 SQIVND (reference sequence). CDR3 residues: CASSIGRDSYEQYF. In DNA, the CDR3 is TGTGCCAGTAGTATAGGTCGGGACAGCTACGAGCAGTACTTC. Full variable domain (missing parts from reference TRBV19 and TRBJ2-7): DGGITQSPKYLFRKEGQNVTLSCEQNLNHDAMYWYRQDPGQGLRLIYYSQIVNDFQKGDIAEGYSVSREKKESFPLTVTSAQKNPTAFYLCASSIGRDSYEQYFGPGTRLTVT.

Concerning this clonotype itself: A read error may account for a junction end that differs from germline. The gene calls are TRBV28 and TRBJ1-4; perhaps TRBD1 as D (6 bases). The CDR3 is 15 amino acids. Germline V lookup: CDR1 MDHEN, CDR2 SYDVKM. The CDR3 spells CASSSRGTWGEKLLF. The CDR3 DNA reads as TGTGCCAGCAGTTCTAGGGGGACATGGGGAGAAAAACTGCTTTTT.

In the case of this clonotype: The germline gene is not matched at one end of the junction; a read error may be the cause. The chain couples TRBV7-9 to TRBJ1-1; 10 nucleotides match TRBD1. The germline V gene has CDR1 SEHNR and CDR2 FQNEAQ (reference sequence). This CDR3 region has 15 residues. The CDR3 bases are TGTGCCAGCAGCCCGGGACAGGGGATGAACACTGACGCTTTCTTT. This translates into CASSPGQGMNTDAFF. The whole variable domain, remainder taken from reference TRBV7-9 and TRBJ1-1, is DTGVSQNPRHKITKRGQNVTFRCDPISEHNRLYWYRQTLGQGPEFLTYFQNEAQLEKSRLLSDRFSAERPKGSFSTLEIQRTEQGDSAMYLCASSPGQGMNTDAFFGQGTRLTVV.

As to this clonotype: This may be a read error, as it is one base from a much larger clone. The genes are TRBV25-1 and TRBJ1-1; 9 bases are shared with TRBD1. This CDR3 has 14 amino acids. Germline V gene sequence: CDR1 MGHDK, CDR2 SYGVNS. CDR3 loop: CASKNRGLGTEALF. CDR3 bases: TGTGCCAGCAAAAACAGGGGGCTAGGAACTGAAGCTTTATTT.

As concerns this clonotype: This may be a read error, as it is one base from a much larger clone. The chain has TRBV7-2 and TRBJ1-2, with D hard to call. Germline CDR1 SGHTA, CDR2 FQGNSA. The CDR3 is 15 amino acids. CDR3 loop: CASTPGLEANYGYNF. The CDR3, as DNA: TGTGCCAGCACCCCTGGTTTAGAAGCTAACTATGGCTACAACTTC.

This clonotype was counted between two and nine times. The chain is built from TRBV7-9 and TRBJ2-3, with unresolved D. Trimming pared 2 bases from V and 5 bases from J, leaving 5 bases between. This CDR3 comprises 12 residues. CDR1 and CDR2 from the germline V gene are SEHNR and FQNEAQ (reference sequence). The CDR3 DNA sequence: TGTGCCAGCAGCTTACCGGTAGATACGCAGTATTTT. As protein: CASSLPVDTQYF. The complete variable domain, with remaining parts taken from reference TRBV7-9 and TRBJ2-3, reads DTGVSQNPRHKITKRGQNVTFRCDPISEHNRLYWYRQTLGQGPEFLTYFQNEAQLEKSRLLSDRFSAERPKGSFSTLEIQRTEQGDSAMYLCASSLPVDTQYFGPGTRLTVL.

There are many counts of this clonotype. The chain carries TRBV27 and TRBJ2-5, with 8 bases that match TRBD1. V lost 5 bases to trimming and J lost 4 bases; unmatched junction nucleotides: 6. The germline V gene encodes CDR1 MNHEY and CDR2 SMNVEV (reference sequence). The CDR3 is 14 residues long. DNA of the CDR3: TGTGCCAGCAGTCTAATACAGGGGGGAGAGACCCAGTACTTC. This translates into CASSLIQGGETQYF.

About this clonotype: A read error may produce the germline difference seen at one junction end. The chain carries TRBV27 and TRBJ2-7; D may be TRBD1 (5 bases). The CDR3 sequence is 13 residues long. Germline CDR1 is MNHEY and CDR2 is SMNVEV (reference sequence). The CDR3 coding sequence is TGTGCCAGCAGTTTGGGCAGGGCCTACGAGCAGCACTTC. Amino acid sequence: CASSLGRAYEQHF.

Only a few counts were recorded for this clonotype. The chain uses TRBV20-1 and TRBJ1-2; D might be TRBD1 (5 bases). From germline, CDR1 is DFQATT and CDR2 SNEGSKA (reference sequence). V was cut by 6 bases and J by 2 bases, with 10 bases left in between. The CDR3 is 12 amino acids. The CDR3 DNA follows: TGCAGTGCCCGACAGCCCAACTATGGCTACACCTTC. As protein: CSARQPNYGYTF.

This clonotype was seen only a few times. The rearrangement joins TRBV4-3 to TRBJ2-1; no firm D call. This CDR3 comprises 14 residues. The ends were cut back, 2 bases at V and 9 bases at J, with 14 bases in the middle. In germline, CDR1 is LGHNA, CDR2 YSLEER. The CDR3 nucleotides are TGCGCCAGCAGCCAACAATTTGGCAATTTTGAGCAGTTCTTC. It yields the protein CASSQQFGNFEQFF.